This is a list of T cell receptor beta chains from one sample in a study of T-cell reconstitution after alpha-beta-depleted transplantation in children. TCRdb reprocessed the PCR reads with MiXCR, giving one entry per CDR3 protein. Among 640,000 or so distinct CDR3 sequences, roughly 15% were seen once, and the ten largest hold about 1.1%. The material sequenced was PBMCs from the stem cell graft donor, taken from the stem cell graft. Every receptor here comes from a human donor who donated a stem cell graft to a child with acute myeloid leukemia. Each CDR3 is given with its conserved first and last residue. D genes are given only for firm matches. The size entry is marked missing in some rows and otherwise reads once, few, many or a size class.

clone_size j_call v_call d_call cdr3_aa cdr3_nt
many TRBJ2-2 TRBV6-2/TRBV6-3 - CASSYANTGELFF TGTGCCAGCAGTTATGCCAACACCGGGGAGCTGTTTTTT
- TRBJ2-4 TRBV27 TRBD1 CASSPTQGARLDIQYF TGTGCCAGCAGTCCAACACAGGGGGCGCGTTTGGACATTCAGTACTTC
few TRBJ2-1 TRBV7-9 - CASRGEGGSYNEQFF TGTGCCAGCAGAGGGGAAGGGGGCTCCTACAATGAGCAGTTCTTC
many TRBJ2-5 TRBV9 TRBD2 CASSARQRGEQETQYF TGTGCCAGCAGCGCGAGACAGCGGGGGGAGCAAGAGACCCAGTACTTC
many TRBJ2-5 TRBV20-1 TRBD2 CSARDLLAEETQYF TGCAGTGCTAGAGATCTACTAGCGGAAGAGACCCAGTACTTC
many TRBJ2-2 TRBV5-5 TRBD2 CASSPGLAGGGTGELFF TGTGCCAGCAGCCCAGGACTAGCGGGGGGCGGGACCGGGGAGCTGTTTTTT
- TRBJ1-4 TRBV7-9 - CASSQGESANEKLFF TGTGCCAGCAGCCAAGGGGAGAGCGCTAATGAAAAACTGTTTTTT
many TRBJ2-1 TRBV7-2 - CASSRVRGHQINNEQFF TGTGCCAGCAGTCGCGTTAGGGGACACCAGATCAACAATGAGCAGTTCTTC
many TRBJ1-1 TRBV29-1 - CSVLDQRTEAFF TGCAGCGTCTTAGACCAAAGAACTGAAGCTTTCTTT
- TRBJ1-5 TRBV5-1 TRBD1 CASSFGRGDQPQHF TGCGCCAGCAGCTTCGGCAGGGGGGATCAGCCCCAGCATTTT
many TRBJ2-1 TRBV20-1 - CSACCPNSYNEQFF TGCAGTGCCTGTTGTCCGAACTCCTACAATGAGCAGTTCTTC
many TRBJ1-2 TRBV29-1 - CSVAAGGNYGYTF TGCAGCGTTGCCGCCGGGGGTAACTATGGCTACACCTTC
few TRBJ2-7 TRBV20-1 - CSAKKNGLYEQYF TGCAGTGCCAAAAAGAACGGCCTCTACGAGCAGTACTTC
- TRBJ2-1 TRBV7-9 TRBD1 CASSLGQGTANEQFF TGTGCCAGCAGCTTAGGACAAGGGACAGCCAATGAGCAGTTCTTC
few TRBJ2-5 TRBV12-3/TRBV12-4 - CASSLLVQGRGTQYF TGTGCCAGCAGTTTACTCGTTCAGGGTCGGGGGACCCAGTACTTC
- TRBJ1-6 TRBV5-1 - CAFLFPPHREIPHRPNNSPLHF TGCGCCTTTCTCTTCCCTCCACACAGGGAGATTCCCCACCGTCCCAATAATTCACCCCTCCACTTT
few TRBJ1-2 TRBV20-1 - CSANSPNYGYTF TGCAGTGCTAATTCTCCGAACTATGGCTACACCTTC
few TRBJ1-1 TRBV4-1 - CASSQVIDRHSEAFF TGCGCCAGCAGCCAAGTAATCGATCGACATTCCGAAGCTTTCTTT
- TRBJ2-3 TRBV27 TRBD2 CASSPAGGADTQYF TGTGCCAGCAGCCCGGCGGGGGGAGCAGATACGCAGTATTTT
- TRBJ2-1 TRBV28 - CASSQRSMGSYNEQFF TGTGCCAGCAGTCAAAGGAGCATGGGATCCTACAATGAGCAGTTCTTC
few TRBJ2-5 TRBV5-5 - CASSLELAETQYF TGTGCCAGCAGCTTGGAACTAGCAGAGACCCAGTACTTC
- TRBJ2-3 TRBV18 TRBD2 CASLPREAGDTQYF TGTGCCAGCTTACCTCGGGAGGCCGGGGATACGCAGTATTTT
many TRBJ1-1 TRBV20-1 TRBD1 CSADQGADTEAFF TGCAGTGCTGATCAGGGGGCAGACACTGAAGCTTTCTTT
many TRBJ2-1 TRBV7-3 TRBD2 CASSLIAGGSYNEQFF TGTGCCAGCAGCTTAATTGCGGGAGGCTCCTACAATGAGCAGTTCTTC
many TRBJ1-2 TRBV20-1 - CSATGLSGEPYGYTF TGCAGTGCCACAGGGCTTTCCGGGGAACCCTATGGCTACACCTTC
few TRBJ2-3 TRBV7-2 - CASSWGLSSTDTQYF TGTGCCAGCAGCTGGGGACTGTCTAGCACAGATACGCAGTATTTT
- TRBJ2-5 TRBV7-9 TRBD1 CASRIQGAGETQYF TGTGCCAGCCGAATACAGGGGGCCGGTGAGACCCAGTACTTC
many TRBJ2-1 TRBV29-1 - CSVEYDLSSYNEQFF TGCAGCGTTGAGTATGACTTAAGCTCCTACAATGAGCAGTTCTTC
- TRBJ2-1 TRBV7-8 TRBD2 CASSITGTSGYNEQFF TGTGCCAGCAGCATCACCGGGACTAGCGGTTACAATGAGCAGTTCTTC
- TRBJ1-2 TRBV24-1 - CATSDLEQMDGYTF TGTGCCACCAGTGATTTGGAACAGATGGATGGCTACACCTTC
- TRBJ1-5 TRBV12-3/TRBV12-4 - CASSSTAYSNQPQHF TGTGCCAGCAGTTCGACAGCATATAGCAATCAGCCCCAGCATTTT
many TRBJ1-2 TRBV5-6 - CASTLDRANYGYTF TGTGCCAGCACCTTAGACAGAGCTAACTATGGCTACACCTTC
many TRBJ2-1 TRBV12-3/TRBV12-4 TRBD2 CASSFDSGANEQFF TGTGCCAGCAGTTTTGATAGCGGGGCCAATGAGCAGTTCTTC
few TRBJ2-2 TRBV25-1 - CASSELVSGELFF TGTGCCAGCAGTGAATTAGTGTCCGGGGAGCTGTTTTTT
few TRBJ2-1 TRBV4-3 TRBD2 CASSQDYQRGSGNEQFF TGCGCCAGCAGCCAAGATTACCAGCGGGGGTCTGGTAATGAGCAGTTCTTC
- TRBJ2-5 TRBV6-1 - CASRVDRYLYQETQYF TGTGCCAGCAGGGTCGACAGATATCTGTACCAAGAGACCCAGTACTTC
- TRBJ2-7 TRBV15 - CATSREGRTYEQYF TGTGCCACCAGCAGAGAGGGACGGACCTACGAGCAGTACTTC
many TRBJ2-6 TRBV5-7 TRBD1 CASSPAGQGSGANVLTF TGTGCCAGCTCCCCTGCGGGACAGGGATCTGGGGCCAACGTCCTGACTTTC
many TRBJ2-3 TRBV29-1 TRBD2 CSVNTSGGGTDTQYF TGCAGCGTAAATACTAGCGGGGGTGGAACAGATACGCAGTATTTT
- TRBJ1-5 TRBV15 TRBD1 CATSRVETGSQPQHF TGTGCCACCAGCAGAGTTGAGACAGGGAGTCAGCCCCAGCATTTT
- TRBJ2-3 TRBV20-1 TRBD2 CSARGSSGGTDTQYF TGCAGTGCTAGGGGTTCTAGCGGGGGCACAGATACGCAGTATTTT
many TRBJ2-3 TRBV20-1 - CSVKSAADTQYF TGCAGTGTCAAGTCCGCAGCAGATACGCAGTATTTT
many TRBJ1-6 TRBV12-3/TRBV12-4 - CASSPLMGKTHF TGTGCCAGCAGCCCACTTATGGGGAAGACCCACTTT
- TRBJ2-4 TRBV27 - CASSLSPGNIQYF TGTGCCAGCAGTTTATCCCCCGGCAACATTCAGTACTTC
many TRBJ2-2 TRBV6-1 - CASNSRRGPNTGELFF TGTGCCAGCAACTCGAGGAGGGGTCCGAACACCGGGGAGCTGTTTTTT
few TRBJ2-3 TRBV7-2 - CASSLEQGITDTQYF TGTGCCAGCAGCTTAGAACAGGGAATTACAGATACGCAGTATTTT
many TRBJ2-1 TRBV7-2 - CASSLAGGGSYNEQFF TGTGCCAGCAGCTTAGCGGGGGGCGGCTCCTACAATGAGCAGTTCTTC
few TRBJ2-5 TRBV7-2 - CASSFIGGSQETQYF TGTGCCAGCAGCTTTATAGGGGGGTCTCAAGAGACCCAGTACTTC
- TRBJ2-7 TRBV7-9 TRBD1 CASSLAFETGVVYEQYF TGTGCCAGCAGCTTAGCGTTTGAGACAGGGGTTGTCTACGAGCAGTACTTC
- TRBJ2-1 TRBV11-3 - CASSLGATGEQFF TGTGCCAGCAGCTTAGGGGCAACCGGCGAGCAGTTCTTC
- TRBJ2-3 TRBV7-2 TRBD2 CASSLGGASGGHTQYF TGTGCCAGCAGCTTAGGGGGAGCTAGCGGGGGACATACGCAGTATTTT
- TRBJ2-1 TRBV13 - CASSRGGFPTNEQFF TGTGCCAGCAGCCGAGGCGGGTTCCCCACCAATGAGCAGTTCTTC
few TRBJ1-2 TRBV7-2 - CASSAPGVDGYTF TGTGCCAGCAGTGCTCCGGGGGTCGATGGCTACACCTTC
- TRBJ2-3 TRBV25-1 - CASSEFGQSTDTQYF TGTGCCAGCAGTGAATTCGGCCAAAGCACAGATACGCAGTATTTT
many TRBJ2-1 TRBV29-1 - CVGGGAESGYEQFF TGCGTGGGCGGAGGGGCGGAATCTGGGTATGAGCAGTTCTTC